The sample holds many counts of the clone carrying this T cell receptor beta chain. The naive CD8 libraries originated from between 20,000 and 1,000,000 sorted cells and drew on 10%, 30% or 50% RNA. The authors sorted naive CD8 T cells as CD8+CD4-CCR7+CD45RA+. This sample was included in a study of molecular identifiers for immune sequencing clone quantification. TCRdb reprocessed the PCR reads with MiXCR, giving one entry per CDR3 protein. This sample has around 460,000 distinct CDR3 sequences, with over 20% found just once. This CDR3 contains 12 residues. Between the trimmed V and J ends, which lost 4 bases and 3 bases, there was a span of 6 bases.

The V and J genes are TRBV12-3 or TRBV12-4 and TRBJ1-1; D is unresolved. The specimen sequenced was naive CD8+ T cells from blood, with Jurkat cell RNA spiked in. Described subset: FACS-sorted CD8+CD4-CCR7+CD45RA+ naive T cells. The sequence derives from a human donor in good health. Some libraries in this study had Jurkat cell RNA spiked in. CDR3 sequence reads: CASSSGYTEAFF. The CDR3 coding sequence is TGTGCCAGCAGTTCCGGGTACACTGAAGCTTTCTTT.